This entry features one TCR beta chain sequence. The antigen this receptor binds is unknown. Base-call qualities are not available, and no considerably larger clone is one nucleotide away. The data belong to a study of shared clonotypes between healthy human individuals (dated by TCRdb to the early 2020s). For the study in its entirety: The cohort comprised two women and a few men aged 18 to 49 years. For each donor, three plates each were used for CD4 naive and CD4 memory, two plates were used for CD8 naive, and one plate was used for CD8 memory. The study deeply sequenced blood TCR repertoires of about 5 healthy adults to estimate repertoire size and the extent of clonotype sharing between individuals. Different laboratories and diverse techniques were used to prepare libraries and sequence TCR repertoires, to increase sequencing depth and limit assay-specific biases. Per donor, leukapheresis produced somewhere between about 0.9 and 10 billion PBMCs. Beyond this particular receptor, the publication reports: Compared with non-shared clonotypes, the clonotypes found in all four sorted-subset donors had higher generation probabilities. Sampling was limited to blood, and TCR repertoires in tissue likely differ from TCR repertoires in blood. Based on pairwise subsampling, the degree of clonotype sharing among donors was expected to be affected by sequencing depth. Sharing across several donors was observed for around 5% of naive CD4, over 3% of naive CD8, roughly 2.4% of memory CD4, and approximately 0.41% of memory CD8 clonotypes. Incomplete sequencing was indicated by rarefaction of sorted-subset datasets, despite the large sequencing depth. Because the study included only a small number of donors, the genetic and exposure-history diversity represented was limited. Estimated clonotype richness was generally larger for naive than for memory subsets.

The germline V gene encodes CDR1 SQVTM and CDR2 ANQGSEA. Deletion took 4 bases off V and 0 bases off J, with a span of 7 bases between the germline ends. Counted from cysteine to phenylalanine, this CDR3 has 14 amino acids. Only the CDR3 region is kept as DNA, spanning 42 bases read in frame from base 1. Healthy HIV-negative adults with no recently reported acute infections or vaccinations were included as donors. Every donor was a Caucasian adult residing in Nashville, Tennessee, USA. CD4+ T cells were enriched through magnetic negative selection, after which naive cells were positively selected on CD45RA and the remaining negative fraction served as the memory subset. Blood was collected by leukapheresis, and PBMCs were isolated by Ficoll-Histopaque density gradient centrifugation and then cryopreserved in liquid nitrogen vapor phase. Purity and quantity of every magnetically sorted T cell population were checked by analytical flow cytometry. Genomic DNA was isolated from each sorted fraction and quantified by UV absorbance on a Nanodrop 2000c.

Using the deep immunoSEQ assay, TCR CDR3 regions were amplified from genomic DNA by multiplex PCR. Extracted genomic DNA from each cell subset was spread evenly across all wells of several immunoSEQ 96-well plates, with each plate serving as a replicate. For sorted subsets, 200 ng of genomic DNA, equivalent to roughly 30,000 T cell genomes, went into each replicate PCR. Purified libraries were quantified with a Qubit 3.0 fluorometer, sized on a Bioanalyzer 2100, and re-quantified with the KAPA Library Quantification kit. A separate single-read 150-cycle Illumina NextSeq 550 flow cell was used to sequence each immunoSEQ 96-well plate. In the original analysis: Because the immunoSEQ output held only junctional sequences and lacked quality scores, the filtering could not match the filtering applied to full-length reads. Sequences were annotated with PyIR, a Python wrapper for IgBLAST v1.9, using IMGT germline references to assign V/J genes and CDR3. Any read was removed if the V/J assignment was weak (E-value above 1e-6), the CDR3 was missing, or the read contained stop codons, out-of-frame junctions, or ambiguous translated residues. V3J clonotypes were defined as sequences sharing an identical inferred V gene, J gene, and CDR3 amino acid sequence. The percentage overlap between two repertoires was calculated by dividing the number of shared unique clonotypes by the size of the smaller repertoire. Richness of each repertoire was evaluated using RTK rarefaction, the Chao1 estimator, and Recon v2.1 estimates of unobserved clonotypes. Generation probabilities for all TCRbeta clonotypes obtained by the gDNA method from a handful of donors were computed using OLGA. The table comes from immuneACCESS by way of TCRdb, which keeps in-frame sequences with V and J called. Part of the clones is missing from these tables; in studies checked, under half for an unresolved V gene and the rest for unknown reasons. V and J calls and clone size are copied from that table; D and trimming were computed from the DNA. The sample table records about a million clones; around 76% of these occur just once. The ten biggest clones cover about 1.5% of the sample.

The sequence is built from TRBV29-1 and TRBJ2-6; the D gene cannot be named for sure. The clonotype comes from a man aged 18 to 35 in good health. Input material: memory CD4+ T cells sorted from blood. Interpreted using the paper, the cell subset or site label stands for: CD45RA-negative fraction. The CDR3 amino acid sequence is: CSVGARSGANVLTF. The nucleotides are TGCAGCGTTGGAGCCCGCTCTGGGGCCAACGTCCTGACTTTC. Beyond the CDR3, the reference TRBV29-1 and TRBJ2-6 genes provide the residues; the full variable domain reads: SAVISQKPSRDICQRGTSLTIQCQVDSQVTMMFWYRQQPGQSLTLIATANQGSEATYESGFVIDKFPISRPNLTFSTLTVSNMSPEDSSIYLCSVGARSGANVLTFGAGSRLTVL.